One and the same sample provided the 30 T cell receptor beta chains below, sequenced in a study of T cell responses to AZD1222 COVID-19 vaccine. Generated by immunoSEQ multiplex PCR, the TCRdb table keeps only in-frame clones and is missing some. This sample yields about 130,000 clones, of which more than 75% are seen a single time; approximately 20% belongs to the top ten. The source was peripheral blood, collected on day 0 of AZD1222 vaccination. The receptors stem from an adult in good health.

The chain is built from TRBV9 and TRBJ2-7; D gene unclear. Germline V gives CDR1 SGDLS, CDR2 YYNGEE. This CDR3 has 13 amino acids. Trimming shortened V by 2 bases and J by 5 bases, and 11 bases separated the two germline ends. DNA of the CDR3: TGTGCCAGCAGCGTCGTGGGCCGGGACGAGCAGTACTTC. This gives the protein CASSVVGRDEQYF.

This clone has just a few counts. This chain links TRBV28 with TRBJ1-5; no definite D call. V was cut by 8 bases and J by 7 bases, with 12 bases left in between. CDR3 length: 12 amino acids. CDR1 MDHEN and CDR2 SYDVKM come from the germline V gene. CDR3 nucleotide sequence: TGTGCCAGCGGCCCCGTAGGACAGCCCCAGCATTTT. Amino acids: CASGPVGQPQHF.

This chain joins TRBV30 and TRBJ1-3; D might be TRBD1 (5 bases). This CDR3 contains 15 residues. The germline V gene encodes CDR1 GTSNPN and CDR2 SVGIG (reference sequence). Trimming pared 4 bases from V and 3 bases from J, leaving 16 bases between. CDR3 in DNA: TGTGCCTGGACAAGGCGGGCCGGGGGTGGAAACACCATATATTTT. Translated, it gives CAWTRRAGGGNTIYF.

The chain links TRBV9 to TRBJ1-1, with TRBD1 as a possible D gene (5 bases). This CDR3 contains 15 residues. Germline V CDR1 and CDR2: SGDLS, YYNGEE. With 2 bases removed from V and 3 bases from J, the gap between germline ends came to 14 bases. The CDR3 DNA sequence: TGTGCCAGCAGCGTGGACCGACGGGGGGACACTGAAGCTTTCTTT. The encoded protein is CASSVDRRGDTEAFF.

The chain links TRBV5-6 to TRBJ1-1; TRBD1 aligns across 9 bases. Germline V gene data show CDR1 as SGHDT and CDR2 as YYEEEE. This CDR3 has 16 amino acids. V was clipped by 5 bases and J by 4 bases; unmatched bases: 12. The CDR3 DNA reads TGTGCCAGCAGGCCAATAGACCGGGACAGGGTCACTGAAGCTTTCTTT. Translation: CASRPIDRDRVTEAFF.

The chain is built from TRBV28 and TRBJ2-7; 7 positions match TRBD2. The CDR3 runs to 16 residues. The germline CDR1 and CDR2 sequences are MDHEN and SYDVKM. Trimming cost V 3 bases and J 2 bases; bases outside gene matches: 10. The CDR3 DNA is TGTGCCAGCAGTTTGGGGGGGTGGGACCGAGCCTACGAGCAGTACTTC. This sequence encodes CASSLGGWDRAYEQYF. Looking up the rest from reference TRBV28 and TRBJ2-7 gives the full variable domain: DVKVTQSSRYLVKRTGEKVFLECVQDMDHENMFWYRQDPGLGLRLIYFSYDVKMKEKGDIPEGYSVSREKKERFSLILESASTNQTSMYLCASSLGGWDRAYEQYFGPGTRLTVT.

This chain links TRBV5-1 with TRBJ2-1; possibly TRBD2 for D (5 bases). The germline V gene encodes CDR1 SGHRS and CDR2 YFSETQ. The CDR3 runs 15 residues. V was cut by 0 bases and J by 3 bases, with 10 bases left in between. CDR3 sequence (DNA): TGCGCCAGCAGCTTGGATCTGACTATCTACAATGAGCAGTTCTTC. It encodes CASSLDLTIYNEQFF.

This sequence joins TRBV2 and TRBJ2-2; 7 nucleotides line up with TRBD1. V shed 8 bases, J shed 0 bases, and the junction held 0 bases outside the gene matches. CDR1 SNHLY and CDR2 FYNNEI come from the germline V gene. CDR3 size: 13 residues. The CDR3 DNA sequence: TGTGCCAGCGGGACAGCGAACACCGGGGAGCTGTTTTTT. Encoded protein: CASGTANTGELFF.

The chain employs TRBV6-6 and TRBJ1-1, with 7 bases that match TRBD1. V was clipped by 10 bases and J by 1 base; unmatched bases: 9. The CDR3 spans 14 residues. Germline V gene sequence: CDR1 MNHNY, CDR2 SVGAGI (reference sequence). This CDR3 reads CATEPRTGNTEAFF. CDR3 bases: TGTGCCACCGAGCCCCGGACAGGGAACACTGAAGCTTTCTTT.

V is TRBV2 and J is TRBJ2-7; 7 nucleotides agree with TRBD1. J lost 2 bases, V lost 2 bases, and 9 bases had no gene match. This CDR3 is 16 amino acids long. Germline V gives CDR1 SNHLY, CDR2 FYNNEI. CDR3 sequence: CASSEPGTVITYEQYF. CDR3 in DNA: TGTGCCAGCAGTGAACCTGGGACAGTCATTACCTACGAGCAGTACTTC.

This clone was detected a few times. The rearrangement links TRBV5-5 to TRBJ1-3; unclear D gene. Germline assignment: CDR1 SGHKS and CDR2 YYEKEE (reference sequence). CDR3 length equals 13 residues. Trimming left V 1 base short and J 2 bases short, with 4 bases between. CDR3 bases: TGTGCCAGCAGCTTGACTACTGGAAACACCATATATTTT. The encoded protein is CASSLTTGNTIYF.

CDR3 DNA sequence: TGTGCCAGCACCGGGACTGGGGCCTACGAGCAGTACTTC. Amino acid sequence: CASTGTGAYEQYF. V and J are TRBV2 and TRBJ2-7; D may be TRBD2 (6 bases). The CDR3 is 13 amino acids. Trimming left V 7 bases short and J 2 bases short, with 12 bases between. Germline CDR1 reads SNHLY; CDR2 reads FYNNEI.

The chain's CDR3 is CASSIRPAATYEQYF. CDR3 DNA: TGTGCCAGTAGTATACGTCCAGCAGCGACCTACGAGCAGTACTTC. The gene calls are TRBV19 and TRBJ2-5, with unresolved D. The last part of the DNA fits TRBJ2-7 better; the J call may be wrong. Looked up from germline, CDR1 is LNHDA and CDR2 is SQIVND (reference sequence). CDR3 length: 15 residues.

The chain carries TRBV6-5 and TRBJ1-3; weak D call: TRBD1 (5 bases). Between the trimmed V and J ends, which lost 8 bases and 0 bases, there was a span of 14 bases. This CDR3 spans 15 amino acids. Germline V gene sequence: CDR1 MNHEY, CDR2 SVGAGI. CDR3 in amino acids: CASPTGTSSGNTIYF. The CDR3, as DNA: TGTGCCAGCCCGACCGGGACTAGCTCTGGAAACACCATATATTTT.

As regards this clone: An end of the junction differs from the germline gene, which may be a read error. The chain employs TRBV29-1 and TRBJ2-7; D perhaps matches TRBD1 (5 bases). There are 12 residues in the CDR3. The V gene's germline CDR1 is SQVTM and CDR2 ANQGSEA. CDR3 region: CSVEGVGASSLF. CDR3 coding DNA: TGCAGCGTTGAAGGGGTAGGGGCGAGTAGCCTCTTC.

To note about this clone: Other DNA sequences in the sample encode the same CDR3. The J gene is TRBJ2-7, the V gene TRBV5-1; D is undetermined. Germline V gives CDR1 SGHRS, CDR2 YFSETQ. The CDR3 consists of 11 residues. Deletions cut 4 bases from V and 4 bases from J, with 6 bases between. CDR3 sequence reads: CASSLGYEQYF. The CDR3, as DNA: TGCGCCAGCAGCCTGGGGTACGAGCAGTACTTC.

The CDR3 sequence is CASSPRWGQSFNTEAFF. CDR3 DNA: TGTGCCAGCAGCCCCCGTTGGGGACAGTCTTTCAACACTGAAGCTTTCTTT. The chain joins TRBV14 to TRBJ1-1; 7 bases match TRBD1. Germline lookup yields CDR1 SGHDN and CDR2 FVKESK. V lost 4 bases and J lost 2; bases outside the gene matches: 13. CDR3 size: 17 residues.

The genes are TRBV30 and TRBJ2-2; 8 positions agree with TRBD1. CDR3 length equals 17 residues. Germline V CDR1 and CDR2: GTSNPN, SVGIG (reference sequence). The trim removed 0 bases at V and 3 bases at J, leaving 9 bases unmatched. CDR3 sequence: CAWSVPGDRGYTGELFF. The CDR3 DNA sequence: TGTGCCTGGAGTGTACCAGGAGACAGGGGTTACACCGGGGAGCTGTTTTTT.

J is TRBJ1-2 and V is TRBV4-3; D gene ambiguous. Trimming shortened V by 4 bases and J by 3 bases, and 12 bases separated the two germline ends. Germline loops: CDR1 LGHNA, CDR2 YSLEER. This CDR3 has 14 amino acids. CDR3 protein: CASSPASEDYGYTF. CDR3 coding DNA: TGCGCCAGCAGCCCGGCCTCAGAGGACTATGGCTACACCTTC.

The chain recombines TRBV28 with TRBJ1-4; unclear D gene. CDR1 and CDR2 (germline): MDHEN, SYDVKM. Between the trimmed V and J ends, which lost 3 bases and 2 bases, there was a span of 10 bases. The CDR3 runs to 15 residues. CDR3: CASSLGVGTNEKLFF. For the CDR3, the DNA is TGTGCCAGCAGTTTGGGTGTAGGGACTAATGAAAAACTGTTTTTT.

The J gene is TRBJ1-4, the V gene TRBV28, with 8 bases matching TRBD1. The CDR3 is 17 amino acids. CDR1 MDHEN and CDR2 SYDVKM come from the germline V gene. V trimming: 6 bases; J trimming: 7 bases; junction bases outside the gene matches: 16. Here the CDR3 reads CASRGGQGLSRGEKLFF. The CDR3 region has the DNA TGTGCCAGCAGAGGAGGACAGGGACTAAGTCGCGGTGAAAAACTGTTTTTT.

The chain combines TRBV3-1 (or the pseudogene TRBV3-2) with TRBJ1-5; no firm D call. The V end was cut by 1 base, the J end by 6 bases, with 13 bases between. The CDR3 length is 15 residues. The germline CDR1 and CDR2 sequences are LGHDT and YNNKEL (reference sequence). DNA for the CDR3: TGTGCCAGCAGCCAAGTTTACGGGGTCGGTCAGCCCCAGCATTTT. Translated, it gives CASSQVYGVGQPQHF.

In DNA, the CDR3 is TGCGCCAGCAAGACAGGGCTGAATCAAAAACTGTTTTTT. Residues: CASKTGLNQKLFF. This sequence joins TRBV5-1 and TRBJ1-4; 7 nucleotides match TRBD1. Unmatched junction bases numbered 8, after V lost 6 bases and J lost 9 bases. Germline V gene lookup returns CDR1 SGHRS and CDR2 YFSETQ. CDR3 size: 13 residues.

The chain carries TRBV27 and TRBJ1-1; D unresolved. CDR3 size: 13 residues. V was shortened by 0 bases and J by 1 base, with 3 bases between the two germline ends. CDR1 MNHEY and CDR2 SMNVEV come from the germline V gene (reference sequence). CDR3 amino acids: CASSLSRNTEAFF. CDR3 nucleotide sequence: TGTGCCAGCAGTTTATCGAGGAACACTGAAGCTTTCTTT.

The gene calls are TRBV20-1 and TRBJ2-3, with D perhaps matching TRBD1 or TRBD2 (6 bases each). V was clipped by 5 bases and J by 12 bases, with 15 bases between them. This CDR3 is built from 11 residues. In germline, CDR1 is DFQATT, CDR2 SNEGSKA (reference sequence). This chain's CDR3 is CSAPGGPPQYF. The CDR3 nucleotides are TGCAGTGCTCCCGGGGGCCCCCCCCAGTATTTT.

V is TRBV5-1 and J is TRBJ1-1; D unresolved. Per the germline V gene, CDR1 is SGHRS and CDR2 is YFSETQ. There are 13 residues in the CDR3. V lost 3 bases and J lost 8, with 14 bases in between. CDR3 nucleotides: TGCGCCAGCAGCTCTAATGAGAGGGCAGAAGCTTTCTTT. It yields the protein CASSSNERAEAFF.

CDR3 loop: CASSVRGGGTEAFF. CDR3 DNA: TGTGCCAGCAGCGTCAGGGGAGGGGGGACTGAAGCTTTCTTT. This sequence joins TRBV2 and TRBJ1-1, with D maybe TRBD1 (6 bases). This CDR3 region has 14 residues. Germline assignment: CDR1 SNHLY and CDR2 FYNNEI. The ends were cut back, 6 bases at V and 5 bases at J, with 16 bases in the middle.

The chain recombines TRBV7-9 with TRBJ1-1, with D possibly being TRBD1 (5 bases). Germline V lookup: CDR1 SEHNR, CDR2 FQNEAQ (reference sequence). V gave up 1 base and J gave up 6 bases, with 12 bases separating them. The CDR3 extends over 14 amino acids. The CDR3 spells CASSLESQVAEAFF. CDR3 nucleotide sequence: TGTGCCAGCAGCTTAGAGTCACAGGTAGCTGAAGCTTTCTTT. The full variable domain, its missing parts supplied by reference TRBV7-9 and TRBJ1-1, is DTGVSQNPRHKITKRGQNVTFRCDPISEHNRLYWYRQTLGQGPEFLTYFQNEAQLEKSRLLSDRFSAERPKGSFSTLEIQRTEQGDSAMYLCASSLESQVAEAFFGQGTRLTVV.

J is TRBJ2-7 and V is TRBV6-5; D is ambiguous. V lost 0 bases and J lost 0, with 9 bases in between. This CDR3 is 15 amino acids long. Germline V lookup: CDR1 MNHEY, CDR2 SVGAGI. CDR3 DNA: TGTGCCAGCAGTTACTCGCAACAGAGCTCCTACGAGCAGTACTTC. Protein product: CASSYSQQSSYEQYF.

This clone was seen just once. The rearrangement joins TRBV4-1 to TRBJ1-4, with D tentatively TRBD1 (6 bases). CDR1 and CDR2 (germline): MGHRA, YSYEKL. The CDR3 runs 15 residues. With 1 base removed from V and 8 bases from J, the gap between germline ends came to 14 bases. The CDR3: CASSQVIGGNEKLFF. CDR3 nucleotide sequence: TGCGCCAGCAGCCAAGTGATAGGGGGGAACGAAAAACTGTTTTTT.